Sequencing of this T cell receptor (beta chain) was carried out in a study of blood T cells in healthy people across ages. This clonotype was picked up a small number of times. The length of the CDR3 is 13 residues. The germline V gene has CDR1 DFQATT and CDR2 SNEGSKA (reference sequence). Primers used in a second PCR of roughly 7 to 11 cycles were a sample-barcoded 5' primer and a J-beta primer mix. The template-switch adaptor, which had 12 random nucleotides, put a tag on each cDNA molecule. TCRdb fed the 5' RACE reads into MiXCR, producing one record per CDR3 protein. The sample lists about 1.5 million distinct CDR3 sequences, about 45% occurring once.

V and J are TRBV20-1 and TRBJ2-3; TRBD2 matches 9 bases. The sequence came from a woman between 18 and 30 years old in good health. What was sequenced was blood. Written as DNA, the CDR3 is TGCTCAGCCCTAGCGGGGAGCACAGATACGCAGTATTTT. Amino acid sequence: CSALAGSTDTQYF.